This TCR beta chain was captured by sequencing in a study of T cell responses to AZD1222 COVID-19 vaccine. About the study: Second-dose recipients at about 4 or about 12 weeks were treated as one pooled group.

As regards this clone: What it binds is unknown.

Produced via immunoSEQ multiplex PCR; TCRdb's table is partial and in-frame only. The sample lists roughly 140,000 clones, about 93% occurring once. This CDR3 spans 12 amino acids. Trimming shortened V by 5 bases and J by 7 bases, and 9 bases separated the two germline ends. In germline, CDR1 is MNHEY, CDR2 SMNVEV (reference sequence). Study results and limitations: A reported finding is that nearly half of spike-specific TCRs target unmutated variant regions. Rises in breadth and depth of Spike-specific TCRs came after two AZD1222 doses.

The specimen comprised peripheral blood, sampled on day 0 of AZD1222 vaccination. This TCR came from an adult in good health. This chain links TRBV27 with TRBJ2-1, with no clear D. Here the CDR3 reads CASSVIGNEQFF. CDR3 nucleotides: TGTGCCAGCAGTGTAATAGGGAATGAGCAGTTCTTC.